Following are 4 T cell receptor beta chains from one sample sequenced in a study of CD8 T cells in ankylosing spondylitis (dated by TCRdb to 2016 to 2017). The library was obtained by 5' RACE. The reads were generated on an Illumina HiSeq 2500. TCRdb reprocessing: public reads trimmed at Q25 with fastp, clones called with MiXCR, in-frame beta chains kept. Each record represents a unique CDR3 protein, reported with the most common genes and DNA among its rows. In all, the sample holds some 400,000 distinct CDR3 sequences, and 20% to 25% of those were seen once. The top ten clones comprise about 16% of the sample. For these receptors, no antigen is known. Study-wide findings and limitations: A TCR beta motif of several highly homologous amino acid variants appeared characteristic of blood from ankylosing spondylitis patients.

Material: blood, either unsorted or a sorted T cell fraction (not recorded which). The receptors come from a male donor with ankylosing spondylitis.

V is TRBV5-1 and J is TRBJ2-1, with 11 bases that match TRBD2. The CDR3 sequence is 17 residues long. Trimming at V came to 0 bases and at J to 7 bases, leaving 9 bases not matched to a gene. CDR1 is SGHRS and CDR2 is YFSETQ in the germline V gene. The CDR3 spells CASSLVTSGSNINEQFF. The CDR3 region has the DNA TGCGCCAGCAGCTTGGTTACTAGCGGGAGTAATATTAATGAGCAGTTCTTC.

The chain uses TRBV29-1 and TRBJ2-7, with 7 bases identical to TRBD1. This CDR3 is 13 amino acids long. Germline V gives CDR1 SQVTM, CDR2 ANQGSEA. J gave up 5 bases and V 7 bases, and 11 bases lay outside the gene matches. The CDR3 nucleotides are TGCAGCGCAAGACGGACAGGACTTGACGAGCAGTACTTC. As protein: CSARRTGLDEQYF.

This rearrangement joins TRBV9 to TRBJ1-4; D gene unclear. Per the germline V gene, CDR1 is SGDLS and CDR2 is YYNGEE. Trimming took off 1 base at V and 8 bases at J, with 12 bases between the two ends. The CDR3 runs to 14 residues. In nucleotides, the CDR3 is TGTGCCAGCAGCGTAACAGTGAATGAGGAAAAACTGTTTTTT. Its translation is CASSVTVNEEKLFF.

V gene TRBV5-1 combines with J gene TRBJ1-6, with a weak D call TRBD1 (6 bases). With 4 bases removed from V and 7 bases from J, the gap between germline ends came to 12 bases. Germline-derived CDR1 and CDR2 are SGHRS and YFSETQ. The CDR3 totals 14 residues. CDR3 residues: CASSRDRLNSPLHF. CDR3 sequence (DNA): TGCGCCAGCAGCCGTGACAGGCTAAATTCACCCCTCCACTTT.